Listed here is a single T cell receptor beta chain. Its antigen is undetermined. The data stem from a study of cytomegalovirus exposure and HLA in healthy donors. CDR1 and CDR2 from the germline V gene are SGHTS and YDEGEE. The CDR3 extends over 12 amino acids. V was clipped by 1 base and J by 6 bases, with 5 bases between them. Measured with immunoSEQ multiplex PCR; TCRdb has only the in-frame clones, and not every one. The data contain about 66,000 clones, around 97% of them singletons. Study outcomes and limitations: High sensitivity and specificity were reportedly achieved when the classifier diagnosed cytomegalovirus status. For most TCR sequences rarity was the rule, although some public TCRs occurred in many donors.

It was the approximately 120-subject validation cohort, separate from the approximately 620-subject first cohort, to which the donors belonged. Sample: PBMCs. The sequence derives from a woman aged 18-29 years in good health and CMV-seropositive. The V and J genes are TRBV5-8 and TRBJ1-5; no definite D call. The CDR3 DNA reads TGTGCCAGCAGCTTGCCTCGTCAGCCCCAGCATTTT. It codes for CASSLPRQPQHF.